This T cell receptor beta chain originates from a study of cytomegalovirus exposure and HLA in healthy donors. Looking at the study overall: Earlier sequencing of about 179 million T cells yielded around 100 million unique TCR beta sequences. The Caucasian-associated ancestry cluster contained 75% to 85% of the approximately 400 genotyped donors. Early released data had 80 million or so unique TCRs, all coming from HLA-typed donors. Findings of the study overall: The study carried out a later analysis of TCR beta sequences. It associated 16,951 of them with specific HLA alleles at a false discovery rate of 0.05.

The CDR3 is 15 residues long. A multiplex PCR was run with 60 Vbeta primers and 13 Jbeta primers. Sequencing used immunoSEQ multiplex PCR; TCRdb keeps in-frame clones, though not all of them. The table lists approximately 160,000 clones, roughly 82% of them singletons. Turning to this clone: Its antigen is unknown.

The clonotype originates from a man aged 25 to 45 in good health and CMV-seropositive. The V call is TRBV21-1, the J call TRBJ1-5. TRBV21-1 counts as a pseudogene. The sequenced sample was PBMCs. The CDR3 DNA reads TGTGCCAGCAGCAAAATGAGCTGTTGGAATCAGCCCCAGCATTTT. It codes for CASSKMSCWNQPQHF.